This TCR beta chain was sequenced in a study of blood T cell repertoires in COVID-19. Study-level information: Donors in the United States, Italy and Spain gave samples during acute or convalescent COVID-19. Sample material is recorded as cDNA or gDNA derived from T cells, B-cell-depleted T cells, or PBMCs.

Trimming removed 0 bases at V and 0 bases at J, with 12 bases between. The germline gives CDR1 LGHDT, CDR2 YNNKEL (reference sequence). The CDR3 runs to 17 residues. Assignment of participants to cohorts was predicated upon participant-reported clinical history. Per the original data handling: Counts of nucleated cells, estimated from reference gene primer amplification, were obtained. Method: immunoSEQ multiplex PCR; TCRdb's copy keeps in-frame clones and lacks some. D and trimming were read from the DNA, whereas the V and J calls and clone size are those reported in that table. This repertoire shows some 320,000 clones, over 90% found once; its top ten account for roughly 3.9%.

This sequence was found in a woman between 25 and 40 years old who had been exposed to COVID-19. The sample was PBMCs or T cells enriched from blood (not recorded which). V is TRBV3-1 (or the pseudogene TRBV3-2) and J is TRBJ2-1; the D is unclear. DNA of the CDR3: TGTGCCAGCAGCCAAGACCGACAACCCGGCTCCTACAATGAGCAGTTCTTC. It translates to CASSQDRQPGSYNEQFF.